This T cell receptor beta chain was sequenced for a study of blood T cell repertoires in COVID-19. Study summary: Some COVID-19 samples were acute and others convalescent; all came from the United States, Italy and Spain. T cells, B-cell-depleted T cells, or PBMCs provided the cDNA or gDNA that served as material.

Original processing methods: From reference gene primer amplification, estimates of nucleated cell counts were derived. Produced via immunoSEQ multiplex PCR; TCRdb's table is partial and in-frame only. V and J calls and clone size are as listed in that table; D and trimming were resolved from the DNA. The table shows about 75,000 clones, with 85% to 90% occurring only once. The CDR3 contains 14 residues. Trimming took off 1 base at V and 4 bases at J, with 7 bases between the two ends. Germline CDR1 reads MGHDK; CDR2 reads SYGVNS. The chain carries TRBV25-1 and TRBJ2-2; D remains ambiguous. Sequenced input: peripheral blood. The sequence was collected from a human donor in a cohort sampled during active COVID-19. The CDR3 is CASSELTRTGELFF. The DNA of the CDR3 is TGTGCCAGCAGTGAATTAACTCGCACCGGGGAGCTGTTTTTT.